Below are 9 T cell receptor beta chains sequenced from a single sample in a study of metastatic and nonmetastatic thyroid tumors. TCRdb re-called the PCR reads through MiXCR. The sample has just over 20,000 clones, approximately 15% seen once; the top ten hold under 20%. Nobody among the patients had been given any treatment before thyroid surgery. Sample: blood. The receptors stem from a female donor with papillary thyroid cancer or a benign thyroid nodule (not recorded which). Some clones in this sample may be carry-over from other donors' samples.

This clone appeared many times. The J gene is TRBJ2-1, the V gene TRBV5-1; 7 nucleotides agree with TRBD1. CDR3 length: 16 amino acids. V gave up 0 bases and J gave up 0 bases; unmatched junction bases: 3. Per the germline V gene, CDR1 is SGHRS and CDR2 is YFSETQ. The CDR3 nucleotides are TGCGCCAGCAGCTTGGTGGGACAGAACTCCTACAATGAGCAGTTCTTC. As protein: CASSLVGQNSYNEQFF. The full variable domain, in which reference TRBV5-1 and TRBJ2-1 provide the parts outside the CDR3, is KAGVTQTPRYLIKTRGQQVTLSCSPISGHRSVSWYQQTPGQGLQFLFEYFSETQRNKGNFPGRFSGRQFSNSRSEMNVSTLELGDSALYLCASSLVGQNSYNEQFFGPGTRLTVL.

This clone turned up a few times. A read error may account for a junction end that differs from germline. The CDR3: CVSSYPTDREAFF. CDR3 sequence (DNA): TGTGTCAGCAGTTACCCAACCGACAGGGAGGCTTTCTTT. The chain couples TRBV6-5 to TRBJ1-1, with TRBD1 matching over 7 bases. CDR1 is MNHEY and CDR2 is SVGAGI in the germline V gene. CDR3 size: 13 residues.

This clone was observed at least ten times. The rearrangement links TRBV5-5 to TRBJ2-2; 10 bases align to TRBD1. Germline values: CDR1 SGHKS, CDR2 YYEKEE (reference sequence). CDR3 length equals 16 residues. The ends lost 4 bases at V and 6 bases at J; junction bases unmatched: 9. The CDR3 reads CASSPRDRGLAGELFF. CDR3 bases: TGTGCCAGCAGCCCCCGGGACAGGGGATTAGCCGGGGAGCTGTTTTTT.

By share, this clone ranks as medium-sized (0.01 to 0.1%). V usage is TRBV28 and J usage is TRBJ1-1, with TRBD1 matching 9 bases. The CDR3 is 14 amino acids. Germline trimming cut 6 bases from V and 5 bases from J; bases unmatched to any gene: 7. Germline loops: CDR1 MDHEN, CDR2 SYDVKM. The CDR3 loop is CASRKTGGGTEAFF. The CDR3 DNA follows: TGTGCCAGCAGAAAAACAGGGGGCGGGACTGAAGCTTTCTTT.

By share of the sample, this clone is medium-sized. The rearrangement joins TRBV15 to TRBJ2-5, with D perhaps matching TRBD1 or TRBD2 (5 bases each). V gave up 3 bases and J gave up 5 bases, with 13 bases separating them. Germline V gene lookup returns CDR1 LNHNV and CDR2 YYDKDF (reference sequence). This CDR3 is 14 amino acids long. Here the CDR3 DNA reads TGTGCCACCAGCAGTATAAGCGAGGGGGAGACCCAGTACTTC. It yields the protein CATSSISEGETQYF.

By sample fraction, this clone is medium-sized (0.01 to 0.1%). The rearrangement uses TRBV28 and TRBJ1-5; maybe TRBD1 (5 bases). V was pared by 6 bases and J by 4 bases, with 19 bases between. The length of the CDR3 is 16 residues. Germline V gives CDR1 MDHEN, CDR2 SYDVKM. The CDR3 protein is CASRYLRAVPNQPQHF. CDR3 DNA: TGTGCCAGCAGATACCTCAGGGCCGTACCAAATCAGCCCCAGCATTTT.

This clone occurred many times. This rearrangement joins TRBV9 to TRBJ2-3, with no clear D. The CDR3 is made up of 14 amino acids. V was cut by 3 bases and J by 2 bases, with 10 bases left in between. Germline V gene data show CDR1 as SGDLS and CDR2 as YYNGEE. The CDR3 sequence is CASSGNTATDTQYF. CDR3 DNA: TGTGCCAGCAGCGGAAATACGGCCACAGATACGCAGTATTTT.

Many counts were recorded for this clone. A much larger clone is a single base away; this may be a read error. CDR3 DNA sequence: TGTGCCGGCAGTTATGCGGTTACTATGAACACTGAAGCTTTCTTT. It codes for CAGSYAVTMNTEAFF. The chain joins TRBV6-1 to TRBJ1-1; no firm D call. CDR3 length: 15 residues. Germline assignment: CDR1 MNHNS and CDR2 SASEGT.

This clone was detected many times. V is TRBV20-1 and J is TRBJ2-3; D unresolved. Trimming shortened V by 3 bases and J by 4 bases, and 8 bases separated the two germline ends. The CDR3 consists of 12 residues. Looked up from germline, CDR1 is DFQATT and CDR2 is SNEGSKA (reference sequence). The CDR3, as DNA: TGCAGTGCTAGTCCCCCCCCAGATACGCAGTATTTT. Residues: CSASPPPDTQYF.